A selection of T cell receptor beta chains follows, all from one sample in a study of blood T cell repertoires in COVID-19. TCRdb's copy holds only in-frame clones and misses some; the assay was immunoSEQ multiplex PCR. The repertoire holds roughly 250,000 clones, about 93% seen once, with 1.5% to 2% in the top ten. The sample comprised PBMCs or T cells enriched from blood (not recorded which). These receptors all come from a woman aged 18-30 years who had recovered from COVID-19. CDR3s include the opening cysteine and the closing phenylalanine or tryptophan. Each record gives: D gene, V gene, clone size, J gene, CDR3 protein, CDR3 DNA. D genes are given only for firm matches. Not every row has a clone size; where given, it reads once, few, many or a size class.

>.|TRBV5-1|.|TRBJ1-1
CASSWGVGMNTEAFF
TGCGCCAGCAGCTGGGGGGTGGGAATGAACACTGAAGCTTTCTTT
>.|TRBV28|.|TRBJ2-4
CASSFRLARSKNIQYF
TGTGCCAGCAGTTTTAGGCTAGCGCGATCCAAAAACATTCAGTACTTC
>.|TRBV5-4|.|TRBJ1-2
CASSSLHRDVGNYGYTF
TGTGCCAGCAGCTCCTTGCACAGGGATGTTGGGAACTATGGCTACACCTTC
>.|TRBV5-1|medium-sized|TRBJ2-1
CASSEGYNEQFF
TGCGCCAGCAGCGAGGGCTACAATGAGCAGTTCTTC
>TRBD1|TRBV5-8|once|TRBJ1-6
CASSLGQGGSPLHF
TGTGCCAGCAGCCTCGGACAGGGAGGGTCACCCCTCCACTTT
>TRBD1|TRBV7-8|.|TRBJ1-4
CASSLGTGESEKLFF
TGTGCCAGCAGCTTAGGGACAGGGGAGTCCGAAAAACTGTTTTTT
>.|TRBV9|.|TRBJ1-2
CASSAPGYYGYTF
TGTGCCAGCAGCGCCCCCGGGTATTATGGCTACACCTTC
>TRBD2|TRBV7-8|.|TRBJ2-3
CASRFKAGVTDTQYF
TGTGCCAGCAGATTCAAAGCGGGAGTAACAGATACGCAGTATTTT
>TRBD1|TRBV3-1/TRBV3-2|.|TRBJ1-5
CASSQGDRKNQPQHF
TGTGCCAGCAGCCAGGGGGACAGGAAGAATCAGCCCCAGCATTTT
>.|TRBV11-3|once|TRBJ1-1
CASSFSTDTEAFF
TGTGCCAGCAGCTTTTCCACAGACACTGAAGCTTTCTTT
>TRBD1|TRBV9|.|TRBJ2-4
CASSVSTGETNIQYF
TGTGCCAGCAGCGTGTCGACAGGGGAGACAAACATTCAGTACTTC
>.|TRBV23-1|.|TRBJ1-5
CASSRAGSQPQHF
TGCGCCAGCAGTCGCGCGGGGTCTCAGCCCCAGCATTTT
>.|TRBV23-1|.|TRBJ1-2
CASSQTINGTF
TGCGCCAGCAGTCAAACCATTAACGGTACCTTC
>.|TRBV3-1/TRBV3-2|few|TRBJ1-2
CASSQEVGEVRQLSYGYTF
TGTGCCAGCAGCCAAGAGGTTGGTGAGGTTAGGCAACTCTCTTATGGCTACACCTTC
>TRBD1|TRBV19|.|TRBJ2-3
CASSFVPGTGGTQYF
TGTGCCAGTAGTTTCGTCCCCGGGACAGGGGGTACGCAGTATTTT
>.|TRBV15|.|TRBJ2-7
CATSLGALSSYEQYF
TGTGCCACCAGCCTGGGGGCACTGAGTTCCTACGAGCAGTACTTC
>TRBD1|TRBV18|.|TRBJ1-1
CASSPLGDRGAFF
TGTGCCAGCTCACCACTGGGGGACAGGGGGGCTTTCTTT
>TRBD2|TRBV5-4|.|TRBJ2-7
CASSRPGLAGGGGPYEQYF
TGTGCCAGCAGCCGACCGGGACTAGCGGGAGGAGGGGGACCCTACGAGCAGTACTTC
>.|TRBV18|.|TRBJ1-1
CASSPGVGDTEAFF
TGTGCCAGCTCACCCGGGGTCGGGGACACTGAAGCTTTCTTT
>.|TRBV11-3|.|TRBJ2-5
CASSLDNRVETQYF
TGTGCCAGCAGCTTAGACAACCGGGTGGAGACCCAGTACTTC
>TRBD2|TRBV3-1/TRBV3-2|once|TRBJ2-1
CASSHVPLAGLQFF
TGTGCCAGCAGCCATGTTCCGCTAGCGGGACTTCAGTTCTTC
>TRBD2|TRBV28|.|TRBJ2-3
CASSLSGLAGEPSYTDTQYF
TGTGCCAGCAGTTTGTCCGGCTTAGCGGGAGAGCCCTCCTACACAGATACGCAGTATTTT